These 26 T cell receptor beta chains were sequenced from one sample in a study of cytomegalovirus exposure and HLA in healthy donors. Researchers ran the PCR with 60 Vbeta and 13 Jbeta primers. Using immunoSEQ multiplex PCR, the repertoire was profiled, and TCRdb retains in-frame clones only, with some absent. The sample includes about 190,000 clones, roughly 80% of them seen just once. Input material: PBMCs. The source of these receptors is a woman younger than 45 in good health and CMV-seropositive.

This clone has just a few counts. This chain uses TRBV19 with TRBJ2-3; 10 bases line up with TRBD2. V was clipped by 7 bases and J by 6 bases; unmatched bases: 7. The germline gives CDR1 LNHDA, CDR2 SQIVND (reference sequence). This CDR3 has 14 residues. CDR3 residues: CASKKREGRDTQYF. The CDR3 nucleotides read TGTGCCAGTAAAAAGCGGGAGGGCCGGGATACGCAGTATTTT.

The chain joins TRBV7-9 to TRBJ1-2; D uncertain. V was trimmed by 5 bases and J by 5 bases, leaving 18 bases between them. The CDR3 is 15 amino acids. Germline assignment: CDR1 SEHNR and CDR2 FQNEAQ (reference sequence). The CDR3 sequence: CASSTSASRLYGYTF. The CDR3 nucleotides read TGTGCCAGCAGCACCTCCGCGAGTCGGTTGTATGGCTACACCTTC.

The J gene is TRBJ2-7, the V gene TRBV28, with D possibly being TRBD2 (6 bases). V lost 6 bases and J lost 5, with 29 bases in between. This CDR3 region has 18 residues. CDR1 and CDR2 from the germline V gene are MDHEN and SYDVKM. CDR3 residues: CASSPPPRWTGRGDEQYF. CDR3 DNA: TGTGCCAGCAGCCCGCCCCCCCGTTGGACGGGGCGGGGAGACGAGCAGTACTTC.

This sequence joins TRBV12-1 and TRBJ2-1; TRBD1, as called in the table, went unchecked against the DNA. TRBV12-1 is deemed a pseudogene. CDR3 length equals 12 residues. The DNA of the CDR3 is TGTGCCAGCAGCCCCCATTACAATGAGCAGTTCTTC. This gives the protein CASSPHYNEQFF.

This rearrangement joins TRBV27 to TRBJ1-5, with D possibly TRBD1 on 5 matching bases. Germline CDR1 and CDR2: MNHEY and SMNVEV (reference sequence). The CDR3 has 15 amino acids. V was clipped by 4 bases and J by 0 bases, with 10 bases between them. The CDR3 spells CASSYGGVSNQPQHF. CDR3 nucleotides: TGTGCCAGCAGTTACGGGGGGGTTAGCAATCAGCCCCAGCATTTT.

This clone was observed a handful of times. This chain uses TRBV11-2 with TRBJ1-2; 8 positions match TRBD1. Losses at the gene ends were 4 bases for V and 8 bases for J; bases not matched to a gene: 12. The CDR3 runs to 15 residues. CDR1 and CDR2 from the germline V gene are SGHAT and FQNNGV. This chain's CDR3 is CASSSPGQESRGYTF. In DNA, the CDR3 is TGTGCCAGCAGCTCACCGGGACAGGAGAGTCGGGGCTACACCTTC.

The rearrangement uses TRBV28 and TRBJ2-7; tentatively, D is TRBD2 (6 bases). The germline CDR1 and CDR2 sequences are MDHEN and SYDVKM. Between the trimmed V and J ends, which lost 8 bases and 3 bases, there was a span of 14 bases. The CDR3 consists of 13 residues. CDR3 amino acids: CASVGPSDYEQYF. The CDR3 coding sequence is TGTGCCAGCGTTGGGCCTAGCGACTACGAGCAGTACTTC.

This clone was counted between two and nine times. One end of the junction does not line up with germline, which may come from a read error. The chain combines TRBV18 with TRBJ2-7, with D tentatively TRBD2 (6 bases). CDR1 and CDR2 (germline): KGHSH, LQKENI. CDR3 size: 14 residues. CDR3 protein: CASSPIRDSNEQYF. In DNA form, the CDR3 reads TGTGCCAGCTCACCGATCCGGGACTCCAACGAGCAGTACTTC.

This sequence joins TRBV14 and TRBJ2-3; D remains unclear. CDR3 length: 13 amino acids. CDR1 is SGHDN, CDR2 FVKESK, per germline. V was cut by 3 bases and J by 7 bases, with 11 bases left in between. In nucleotides, the CDR3 is TGTGCCAGCAGCCAGCACCAGTTTCATACGCAGTATTTT. This gives the protein CASSQHQFHTQYF. The full variable domain, completed using reference TRBV14 and TRBJ2-3, is EAGVTQFPSHSVIEKGQTVTLRCDPISGHDNLYWYRRVMGKEIKFLLHFVKESKQDESGMPNNRFLAERTGGTYSTLKVQPAELEDSGVYFCASSQHQFHTQYFGPGTRLTVL.

The chain recombines TRBV10-3 with TRBJ2-7, with D perhaps TRBD1 (8 bases). Germline values: CDR1 ENHRY, CDR2 SYGVKD. The V gene lost 5 bases and the J gene lost 1 base, with 24 bases spanning the gap. This CDR3 contains 18 residues. The CDR3 sequence: CAISPQGQAGVGSYEQYF. CDR3 nucleotide sequence: TGTGCCATCAGTCCCCAGGGACAGGCGGGGGTTGGGTCCTACGAGCAGTACTTC.

CDR3 protein: CASSGGQGVETQYF. CDR3 in DNA: TGTGCCAGCAGCGGGGGACAGGGTGTTGAGACCCAGTACTTC. J is TRBJ2-5 and V is TRBV9; 9 nucleotides align to TRBD1. CDR1 and CDR2 (germline): SGDLS, YYNGEE. V lost 3 bases and J lost 5; bases outside the gene matches: 5. This CDR3 is built from 14 residues.

The V gene is TRBV6-1, the J gene TRBJ2-7; 8 positions agree with TRBD2. Trimming at V came to 3 bases and at J to 0 bases, leaving 13 bases not matched to a gene. The germline gives CDR1 MNHNS, CDR2 SASEGT. The CDR3 covers 18 residues. This CDR3 reads CASSESSRGGRFSYEQYF. The CDR3 DNA is TGTGCCAGCAGTGAGTCCAGTAGGGGCGGGAGGTTCTCCTACGAGCAGTACTTC.

The V call is TRBV5-1, the J call TRBJ2-1, with a tentative D call TRBD2 (6 bases). V was clipped by 6 bases and J by 10 bases, with 20 bases between them. The CDR3 is 14 residues long. The germline gives CDR1 SGHRS, CDR2 YFSETQ. The CDR3 sequence is CASISGVGVREQFF. Here the CDR3 DNA reads TGCGCCAGCATCTCGGGAGTTGGGGTTCGCGAGCAGTTCTTC.

The chain is built from TRBV27 and TRBJ1-5, with TRBD1 identical over 7 bases. J was trimmed by 7 bases and V by 4 bases; bases with no gene match: 4. The CDR3 is 13 amino acids. From germline, CDR1 is MNHEY and CDR2 SMNVEV (reference sequence). For the CDR3, the DNA is TGTGCCAGCAGTTCGCTAGGGGGCCAGCCCCAGCATTTT. It yields the protein CASSSLGGQPQHF.

This clone appeared a single time. The gene calls are TRBV28 and TRBJ1-2; the D gene is possibly TRBD1 (5 bases). Trimming stripped 6 bases from V and 5 bases from J, with 7 bases between. From germline, CDR1 is MDHEN and CDR2 SYDVKM. The CDR3 runs to 11 residues. The CDR3 coding sequence is TGTGCCAGCAGCCCAGGGTATGGCTACACCTTC. It is translated as CASSPGYGYTF.

This chain links TRBV18 with TRBJ1-2, with a possible D match to TRBD1 (6 bases). Germline V CDR1 and CDR2: KGHSH, LQKENI. Trimming took 2 bases from V and 6 from J, leaving 13 bases between them. CDR3 size: 14 residues. DNA of the CDR3: TGTGCCAGCTCACCAAGCAGGGGTGACAATGGCTACACCTTC. Translation gives CASSPSRGDNGYTF.

The CDR3 spells CASSFREPYNEQFF. Here the CDR3 DNA reads TGTGCCAGCAGCTTCCGGGAGCCATACAATGAGCAGTTCTTC. The chain joins TRBV7-9 to TRBJ2-1; D perhaps matches TRBD2 (6 bases). The CDR3 totals 14 residues. V was clipped by 3 bases and J by 4 bases, with 10 bases between them. Germline V CDR1 and CDR2: SEHNR, FQNEAQ (reference sequence).

The chain joins TRBV2 to TRBJ2-3; 8 bases line up with TRBD1. Germline-derived CDR1 and CDR2 are SNHLY and FYNNEI. The CDR3 consists of 15 residues. V shed 4 bases and J 3 bases; nucleotides not matched to a gene: 6. The CDR3 region has the DNA TGTGCCAGCAGTGTCCCAGGGGGCTTAACAGATACGCAGTATTTT. Translation: CASSVPGGLTDTQYF.

The genes are TRBV2 and TRBJ1-2; TRBD1 might be the D (5 bases). Germline V gene data show CDR1 as SNHLY and CDR2 as FYNNEI. This CDR3 has 15 amino acids. V gave up 2 bases and J gave up 3 bases, with 13 bases separating them. CDR3 in amino acids: CASSERAGRDYGYTF. CDR3 coding DNA: TGTGCCAGCAGTGAACGGGCGGGGCGTGACTATGGCTACACCTTC.

The chain uses TRBV28 and TRBJ1-5; 7 nucleotides agree with TRBD1. The trim removed 2 bases at V and 9 bases at J, leaving 10 bases unmatched. This CDR3 spans 15 amino acids. CDR1 is MDHEN and CDR2 is SYDVKM in the germline V gene. The CDR3 protein is CASSLRDSRNGPQHF. CDR3 nucleotide sequence: TGTGCCAGCAGTTTACGGGACAGCCGTAATGGGCCCCAGCATTTT.

V and J are TRBV21-1 and TRBJ1-4; the DNA was not compared with TRBD1, the D call given in the table. TRBV21-1 is a pseudogene. The CDR3 runs 15 residues. DNA for the CDR3: TGTGCCAGCAGCAAAGGGGACAGGGGATATGAAAAACTGTTTTTT. Translating gives CASSKGDRGYEKLFF.

About this clone: Germline and junction disagree at one end, which may indicate a read error. V usage is TRBV7-9 and J usage is TRBJ1-1; a weak D match, TRBD1 (5 bases). Germline loops: CDR1 SEHNR, CDR2 FQNEAQ (reference sequence). This CDR3 has 14 residues. Written as DNA, the CDR3 is TGTTCCAGCAGCCGAGGGACTGCCAGCACTGAAGCTTTCTTT. As protein: CSSSRGTASTEAFF.

This clone turned up a few times. This chain joins TRBV6-6 and TRBJ1-6, with no clear D. Looked up from germline, CDR1 is MNHNY and CDR2 is SVGAGI (reference sequence). V shed 5 bases and J shed 9 bases, with 11 bases lying between them. This CDR3 comprises 13 residues. The CDR3 region has the DNA TGTGCCAGCAGTCCCCAGGATACTTCACCCCTCCACTTT. Its translation is CASSPQDTSPLHF.

The chain uses TRBV5-4 and TRBJ2-7; D gene uncertain. The germline V gene encodes CDR1 SGHNT and CDR2 YYREEE (reference sequence). Trimming stripped 4 bases from V and 4 bases from J, with 12 bases between. The CDR3 consists of 13 residues. The CDR3 here is CASSNNDGYEQYF. The CDR3 nucleotides read TGTGCCAGCAGCAATAACGACGGGTACGAGCAGTACTTC.

V and J are TRBV5-5 and TRBJ2-3; 11 positions agree with TRBD2. J gave up 2 bases and V 4 bases, and 6 bases lay outside the gene matches. This CDR3 spans 16 amino acids. CDR1 and CDR2 (germline): SGHKS, YYEKEE (reference sequence). The CDR3 coding sequence is TGTGCCAGCAGCAGGCCGGGACTAGCGGACACAGATACGCAGTATTTT. Translation gives CASSRPGLADTDTQYF.

This chain links TRBV18 with TRBJ2-2; 8 nucleotides line up with TRBD1. The CDR3 is made up of 17 amino acids. After removal of 3 bases from V and 7 bases from J, the junction contained 13 bases not matched to a gene. Germline loops: CDR1 KGHSH, CDR2 LQKENI. The CDR3, as DNA: TGTGCCAGCTCACCTCTGGGTGGACAGGGAAGGATCGGGGAGCTGTTTTTT. Amino acid sequence: CASSPLGGQGRIGELFF. Drawing the rest from reference TRBV18 and TRBJ2-2, the complete variable domain is NAGVMQNPRHLVRRRGQEARLRCSPMKGHSHVYWYRQLPEEGLKFMVYLQKENIIDESGMPKERFSAEFPKEGPSILRIQQVVRGDSAAYFCASSPLGGQGRIGELFFGEGSRLTVL.